One sample yielded the 18 T cell receptor beta chains listed below, sequenced in a study of T-cell memory formation after mild COVID-19. TCRdb redid the calling of the 5' RACE reads with MiXCR, one entry per CDR3 protein. The table lists fewer than 350,000 distinct CDR3 sequences, approximately 7.6% of them singletons. The sequencing input was PBMCs or a T cell subset sorted from them (not recorded which). The origin of the receptors is a man between 18 and 35 years old who had mild COVID-19 (a few samples of this study predate the infection). Cell type and time point are not known.

This clonotype was counted only a few times. J is TRBJ1-5 and V is TRBV27; D gene uncertain. V was trimmed by 2 bases and J by 8 bases, leaving 10 bases between them. The CDR3 contains 13 residues. Germline V gives CDR1 MNHEY, CDR2 SMNVEV (reference sequence). DNA of the CDR3: TGTGCCAGCAGTTTAGGTGTTCCAGAGCCCCAGCATTTT. This codes for CASSLGVPEPQHF.

This clonotype was observed a handful of times. The chain links TRBV18 to TRBJ1-1; D is possibly TRBD1 (6 bases). The germline gives CDR1 KGHSH, CDR2 LQKENI. The CDR3 consists of 15 residues. V lost 1 base and J lost 1, with 10 bases in between. The CDR3 sequence is CASSPREGQNTEAFF. The CDR3 DNA follows: TGTGCCAGCTCACCACGCGAGGGACAGAACACTGAAGCTTTCTTT. The full variable domain, in which reference TRBV18 and TRBJ1-1 provide the parts outside the CDR3, is NAGVMQNPRHLVRRRGQEARLRCSPMKGHSHVYWYRQLPEEGLKFMVYLQKENIIDESGMPKERFSAEFPKEGPSILRIQQVVRGDSAAYFCASSPREGQNTEAFFGQGTRLTVV.

At least ten counts were recorded for this clonotype. The chain has TRBV27 and TRBJ1-5; D is uncertain. The CDR3 contains 16 residues. Trimming left V 5 bases short and J 3 bases short, with 17 bases between. The germline CDR1 and CDR2 sequences are MNHEY and SMNVEV (reference sequence). This CDR3 is CASSPKAGRVNQPQHF. The DNA of the CDR3 is TGTGCCAGCAGTCCCAAAGCTGGACGGGTCAATCAGCCCCAGCATTTT.

The chain employs TRBV4-1 and TRBJ1-5; no firm D call. Trimming took off 1 base at V and 5 bases at J, with 6 bases between the two ends. The CDR3 length is 13 residues. Germline V CDR1 and CDR2: MGHRA, YSYEKL. The CDR3 DNA follows: TGCGCCAGCAGCCAAGCACGTGATCAGCCCCAGCATTTT. Amino acids: CASSQARDQPQHF.

The rearrangement links TRBV7-9 to TRBJ1-3, with D possibly TRBD1 on 6 matching bases. Trimming took 2 bases from V and 0 from J, leaving 8 bases between them. CDR3 size: 15 residues. Germline loops: CDR1 SEHNR, CDR2 FQNEAQ (reference sequence). Written as DNA, the CDR3 is TGTGCCAGCAGCTTACAGGGGATCTCTGGAAACACCATATATTTT. Amino acids: CASSLQGISGNTIYF.

This clonotype was counted only a few times. The chain has TRBV29-1 and TRBJ2-1, with D uncertain. CDR3 length: 11 residues. Germline CDR1 is SQVTM and CDR2 is ANQGSEA. V lost 4 bases and J lost 5, with 6 bases in between. CDR3 DNA sequence: TGCAGCGTTGTCGCGCACAATGAGCAGTTCTTC. This translates into CSVVAHNEQFF.

This clonotype came up a few times. The V gene is TRBV10-3, the J gene TRBJ2-7, with D perhaps matching TRBD1 (6 bases). This CDR3 region has 16 residues. Per the germline V gene, CDR1 is ENHRY and CDR2 is SYGVKD. Trimming cost V 8 bases and J 0 bases, with 20 bases left between them. The CDR3 is CAIGWDNFAYSYEQYF. In DNA form, the CDR3 reads TGTGCCATCGGATGGGACAACTTTGCATACTCCTACGAGCAGTACTTC.

This clonotype has a handful of counts. V is TRBV12-3 or TRBV12-4 and J is TRBJ2-2, with D perhaps matching TRBD2 (8 bases). V dropped 8 bases and J dropped 2 bases, with 18 bases sitting between them. The CDR3 has 16 amino acids. The CDR3 region is CASGTGGGRNTGELFF. The CDR3 coding sequence is TGTGCCAGCGGGACGGGAGGGGGCAGAAACACCGGGGAGCTGTTTTTT.

There are a few counts of this clonotype. The chain recombines TRBV6-5 with TRBJ2-7; 10 nucleotides match TRBD2. Germline values: CDR1 MNHEY, CDR2 SVGAGI. V lost 4 bases, J lost 2 bases, and 14 bases stayed unmatched. This CDR3 comprises 18 residues. CDR3 region: CASSSSRPTSGVAYEQYV. The CDR3 region has the DNA TGTGCCAGCAGTTCTTCCCGCCCCACTAGCGGGGTTGCCTACGAGCAGTACGTC.

This clonotype was counted a few times. The chain is built from TRBV3-1 and TRBJ2-1; 11 bases map to TRBD1. Germline CDR1 and CDR2: LGHDT and YNNKEL (reference sequence). The CDR3 is 16 residues long. V was clipped by 4 bases and J by 3 bases; unmatched bases: 5. The CDR3 DNA is TGTGCCAGCAGCCTAATGGACAGGGGGCTCTACAATGAGCAGTTCTTC. It codes for CASSLMDRGLYNEQFF.

V is TRBV5-6 and J is TRBJ1-5; maybe TRBD1 (5 bases). V lost 4 bases to trimming and J lost 7 bases, with 18 bases between them. Germline V gene lookup returns CDR1 SGHDT and CDR2 YYEEEE. The CDR3 runs 15 residues. CDR3 residues: CASSPQPGREQPQHF. The CDR3 DNA follows: TGTGCCAGCAGCCCCCAGCCAGGGCGAGAGCAGCCCCAGCATTTT.

This clonotype came up many times. CDR3 protein: CSTRQGRGYTF. The CDR3 DNA follows: TGCAGTACCCGACAGGGTCGCGGCTACACCTTC. The chain recombines TRBV20-1 with TRBJ1-2; 7 bases are a match to TRBD1. V lost 8 bases, J lost 8 bases, and 8 bases stayed unmatched. This CDR3 has 11 amino acids. Germline V gene sequence: CDR1 DFQATT, CDR2 SNEGSKA (reference sequence).

The sample holds many counts of this clonotype. This chain connects TRBV5-4 to TRBJ2-1, with TRBD1 matching 9 bases. This CDR3 is built from 13 residues. Germline V gene lookup returns CDR1 SGHNT and CDR2 YYREEE (reference sequence). J lost 4 bases, V lost 8 bases, and 4 bases had no gene match. For the CDR3, the DNA is TGTGCCAGTTCGACAGGGGGGTACAATGAGCAGTTCTTC. This gives the protein CASSTGGYNEQFF.

V is TRBV27 and J is TRBJ2-7; D is possibly TRBD1 (6 bases). CDR3 size: 15 residues. Germline V CDR1 and CDR2: MNHEY, SMNVEV (reference sequence). Deletions cut 6 bases from V and 0 bases from J, with 15 bases between. The CDR3 sequence: CASSYREGSSYEQYF. In DNA form, the CDR3 reads TGTGCCAGCAGCTACAGGGAAGGGAGCTCCTACGAGCAGTACTTC.

The CDR3 region has the DNA TGCAGCGTTGAAGATGGGTTCGGGAGCACAGATACGCAGTATTTT. It encodes CSVEDGFGSTDTQYF. The chain links TRBV29-1 to TRBJ2-3; D uncertain. The germline V gene has CDR1 SQVTM and CDR2 ANQGSEA. The CDR3 has 15 residues. The V gene lost 0 bases and the J gene lost 0 bases, with 10 bases spanning the gap.

This clonotype occurred many times. The chain recombines TRBV7-6 with TRBJ2-5, with D unresolved. V gave up 2 bases and J gave up 5 bases, with 6 bases separating them. The CDR3 loop spans 12 amino acids. The germline V gene has CDR1 SGHVS and CDR2 FNYEAQ. CDR3 residues: CASSLSGETQYF. The CDR3 coding sequence is TGTGCCAGCAGCTTATCTGGCGAGACCCAGTACTTC.

This clonotype was observed a few times. J is TRBJ1-5 and V is TRBV7-2; D is uncertain. The V end lost 5 bases, the J end lost 6 bases, and 11 bases lay between the germline ends. Germline loops: CDR1 SGHTA, CDR2 FQGNSA. The CDR3 runs 13 residues. The CDR3 loop is CASSQTGVQPQHF. CDR3 in DNA: TGTGCCAGCAGCCAAACCGGGGTTCAGCCCCAGCATTTT. Variable domain in full (rest from reference TRBV7-2 and TRBJ1-5): GAGVSQSPSNKVTEKGKDVELRCDPISGHTALYWYRQSLGQGLEFLIYFQGNSAPDKSGLPSDRFSAERTGGSVSTLTIQRTQQEDSAVYLCASSQTGVQPQHFGDGTRLSIL.

In this sample, this clonotype turned up many times. The chain employs TRBV5-1 and TRBJ2-4; TRBD1 or TRBD2 may be the D gene (5 bases each). CDR3 length equals 17 residues. CDR1 is SGHRS, CDR2 YFSETQ, per germline. V lost 5 bases, J lost 0 bases, and 18 bases lay in between. The CDR3 protein is CASSEGDLQLAKNIQYF. CDR3 nucleotides: TGCGCCAGCAGTGAAGGGGACCTCCAGCTAGCCAAAAACATTCAGTACTTC.